Below, 26 T cell receptor beta chains from the same sample are listed, as sequenced in a study of T cell changes during pregnancy in multiple sclerosis. The repertoire was sequenced with immunoSEQ multiplex PCR; TCRdb's copy has only in-frame clones and lacks some. The sample consists of 55,000 to 80,000 clones, approximately 93% of them appearing once. Sequenced material: CD8+ T cells from peripheral blood mononuclear cells, taken in the second trimester of pregnancy. Receptors were obtained from a female donor with multiple sclerosis, enrolled in a pregnancy study.

This rearrangement joins TRBV2 to TRBJ2-2; D remains ambiguous. The CDR3 length is 15 residues. The germline V gene has CDR1 SNHLY and CDR2 FYNNEI. V was cut by 8 bases and J by 13 bases, with 26 bases left in between. The CDR3 reads CASCPTVPTTMSLFF. As DNA, the CDR3 is TGTGCCAGCTGTCCGACCGTCCCAACTACAATGTCGCTGTTTTTT. The full variable domain, rest sourced from reference TRBV2 and TRBJ2-2, is EPEVTQTPSHQVTQMGQEVILRCVPISNHLYFYWYRQILGQKVEFLVSFYNNEISEKSEIFDDQFSVERPDGSNFTLKIRSTKLEDSAMYFCASCPTVPTTMSLFFGEGSRLTVL.

The J gene is TRBJ2-5, the V gene TRBV7-9; 11 bases line up with TRBD2. The CDR3 is 16 residues long. In germline, CDR1 is SEHNR, CDR2 FQNEAQ (reference sequence). The junction had 7 bases not matched to a gene; V was cut back by 2 bases and J by 5 bases. CDR3 sequence reads: CASSLTSGGTVETQYF. The CDR3 coding sequence is TGTGCCAGCAGCTTAACTAGCGGGGGAACCGTGGAGACCCAGTACTTC.

The genes are TRBV11-2 and TRBJ2-7, with D unclear. The CDR3 contains 14 residues. The germline V and J ends were trimmed by 5 bases and 2 bases, with 13 bases remaining between them. Germline V gene data show CDR1 as SGHAT and CDR2 as FQNNGV. The CDR3 loop reads CASSDLVETYEQYF. The CDR3 DNA reads as TGTGCCAGCAGCGACCTAGTGGAGACCTACGAGCAGTACTTC.

The chain is built from TRBV5-4 and TRBJ2-7; D gene unclear. V dropped 5 bases and J dropped 5 bases, with 17 bases sitting between them. The CDR3 sequence is 14 residues long. Looked up from germline, CDR1 is SGHNT and CDR2 is YYREEE (reference sequence). CDR3 amino acids: CASSFFYAADEQYF. CDR3 nucleotide sequence: TGTGCCAGCAGTTTTTTTTATGCGGCCGACGAGCAGTACTTC.

The genes are TRBV27 and TRBJ1-2; a weak D match, TRBD1 (6 bases). The germline V gene encodes CDR1 MNHEY and CDR2 SMNVEV (reference sequence). Trimming took 9 bases from V and 4 from J, leaving 15 bases between them. The CDR3 is 13 amino acids. CDR3 loop: CASYRVIPYGYTF. Written as DNA, the CDR3 is TGTGCCAGTTACAGGGTCATTCCCTATGGCTACACCTTC.

This clone was observed a few times. The chain uses TRBV7-9 and TRBJ1-1, with TRBD1 as a possible D gene (5 bases). This CDR3 region has 13 residues. Germline CDR1 reads SEHNR; CDR2 reads FQNEAQ (reference sequence). Trimming took 5 bases from V and 6 from J, leaving 13 bases between them. The CDR3 spells CASSDNRLAEAFF. CDR3 nucleotides: TGTGCCAGCAGCGATAACAGGCTCGCTGAAGCTTTCTTT.

A few counts support this clone. V and J are TRBV27 and TRBJ1-1; TRBD1 might be the D (6 bases). Germline values: CDR1 MNHEY, CDR2 SMNVEV (reference sequence). Trimming stripped 4 bases from V and 7 bases from J, with 7 bases between. The CDR3 has 11 amino acids. This CDR3 reads CASSSGVEAFF. The CDR3 DNA reads as TGTGCCAGCAGTTCAGGGGTTGAAGCTTTCTTT.

Note on this clone: One end of the junction fails to match germline, which may point to a read error. V gene TRBV5-1 combines with J gene TRBJ2-1, with D hard to call. CDR3 length: 11 amino acids. Germline lookup yields CDR1 SGHRS and CDR2 YFSETQ. CDR3: CASSSNNEQFF. In nucleotides, the CDR3 is TGCGCCAGCAGCTCCAACAATGAGCAGTTCTTC.

In this sample, this clone turned up once. The rearrangement uses TRBV19 and TRBJ2-7; 7 positions agree with TRBD1. J gave up 3 bases and V 6 bases, and 11 bases lay outside the gene matches. This CDR3 has 15 amino acids. Germline V CDR1 and CDR2: LNHDA, SQIVND (reference sequence). The CDR3 reads CASRKQGTGIYEQYF. CDR3 bases: TGTGCCAGTAGAAAACAGGGGACGGGGATCTACGAGCAGTACTTC.

The chain employs TRBV9 and TRBJ2-7; 9 positions agree with TRBD2. The CDR3 loop spans 15 amino acids. The V gene end was trimmed by 3 bases and the J gene end by 6 bases; junction bases not matched to a gene: 10. Germline V gives CDR1 SGDLS, CDR2 YYNGEE. The CDR3 nucleotides are TGTGCCAGCAGCGCTGGATCTAGCGGGACCCGCGAGCAGTACTTC. It is translated as CASSAGSSGTREQYF.

This chain connects TRBV4-1 to TRBJ2-3, with 14 bases fitting TRBD2. CDR3 length: 17 residues. The germline CDR1 and CDR2 sequences are MGHRA and YSYEKL. Unmatched junction bases numbered 7, after V lost 5 bases and J lost 3 bases. CDR3 DNA: TGCGCCAGCAGCTTACGACTAGCGGGAGGGATTACAGATACGCAGTATTTT. It codes for CASSLRLAGGITDTQYF.

The J gene is TRBJ1-4, the V gene TRBV7-9; D might be TRBD1 (5 bases). V dropped 5 bases and J dropped 11 bases, with 18 bases sitting between them. This CDR3 spans 14 amino acids. Germline-derived CDR1 and CDR2 are SEHNR and FQNEAQ (reference sequence). The CDR3 sequence: CASSPTGGGQKLFF. The CDR3, as DNA: TGTGCCAGCAGCCCCACGGGGGGAGGTCAGAAACTGTTTTTT.

CDR3 sequence (DNA): TGTGCCAGCAGTCCTACAGGGACCACCGGGGAGCTGTTTTTT. It translates to CASSPTGTTGELFF. This chain connects TRBV7-3 to TRBJ2-2; a possible D gene is TRBD1 (6 bases). In germline, CDR1 is SGHTA, CDR2 FQGTGA. The CDR3 has 14 amino acids. The V gene lost 6 bases and the J gene lost 4 bases, with 12 bases spanning the gap.

This clone turned up a few times. V is TRBV27 and J is TRBJ2-7; 9 bases line up with TRBD2. The CDR3 contains 14 residues. CDR1 is MNHEY, CDR2 SMNVEV, per germline (reference sequence). The V gene end was trimmed by 4 bases and the J gene end by 2 bases; junction bases not matched to a gene: 3. The CDR3 is CASSWAGGPYEQYF. The CDR3 DNA sequence: TGTGCCAGCAGTTGGGCGGGAGGGCCCTACGAGCAGTACTTC.

This clone was recorded only once. The chain combines TRBV5-1 with TRBJ2-2, with 7 bases identical to TRBD1. The germline V gene encodes CDR1 SGHRS and CDR2 YFSETQ. With 1 base clipped from V and 5 bases from J, the junction kept 5 bases outside the gene matches. This CDR3 comprises 15 residues. The CDR3: CASSLRGLGTGELFF. The CDR3 coding sequence is TGCGCCAGCAGCTTGAGGGGGCTAGGGACCGGGGAGCTGTTTTTT.

The chain couples TRBV5-1 to TRBJ2-3; 9 bases match TRBD2. This CDR3 is 17 amino acids long. The V segment lost 3 bases and the J segment 3 bases; nucleotides outside the gene matches: 11. Germline CDR1 and CDR2: SGHRS and YFSETQ. CDR3 amino acids: CASSSGIAGVGTDTQYF. The CDR3 nucleotides are TGCGCCAGCAGCTCGGGCATAGCGGGAGTGGGAACAGATACGCAGTATTTT. The variable domain in full, completed from reference TRBV5-1 and TRBJ2-3, reads KAGVTQTPRYLIKTRGQQVTLSCSPISGHRSVSWYQQTPGQGLQFLFEYFSETQRNKGNFPGRFSGRQFSNSRSEMNVSTLELGDSALYLCASSSGIAGVGTDTQYFGPGTRLTVL.

This clone was detected once. The chain has TRBV27 and TRBJ2-7; no firm D call. The germline V gene has CDR1 MNHEY and CDR2 SMNVEV (reference sequence). V lost 6 bases and J 0 bases, leaving 9 bases between the germline ends. The CDR3 contains 13 residues. The CDR3 sequence is CASSRQVSYEQYF. In DNA, the CDR3 is TGTGCCAGCAGCCGGCAGGTCTCCTACGAGCAGTACTTC.

The chain couples TRBV7-6 to TRBJ2-5; a possible D gene is TRBD2 (5 bases). V dropped 6 bases and J dropped 2 bases, with 13 bases sitting between them. The length of the CDR3 is 14 residues. Germline V gives CDR1 SGHVS, CDR2 FNYEAQ. The DNA of the CDR3 is TGTGCCAGCAGTTTTGGTAGCGCACAAGAGACCCAGTACTTC. Its protein is CASSFGSAQETQYF. The entire variable domain, with the rest obtained from reference TRBV7-6 and TRBJ2-5, is as follows: GAGVSQSPRYKVTKRGQDVALRCDPISGHVSLYWYRQALGQGPEFLTYFNYEAQQDKSGLPNDRFSAERPEGSISTLTIQRTEQRDSAMYRCASSFGSAQETQYFGPGTRLLVL.

The chain carries TRBV4-2 and TRBJ2-1; D is perhaps TRBD2 (5 bases). CDR3 length: 12 residues. CDR1 and CDR2 (germline): LGHNA, YNFKEQ. Trimming removed 0 bases from V and 9 bases from J, with 6 bases in between. CDR3 region: CASSQDGIEQFF. The CDR3 DNA sequence: TGTGCCAGCAGCCAAGACGGGATTGAGCAGTTCTTC.

This chain uses TRBV19 with TRBJ2-1; 9 bases map to TRBD2. There are 13 residues in the CDR3. The germline CDR1 and CDR2 sequences are LNHDA and SQIVND (reference sequence). V shed 5 bases and J 9 bases; nucleotides not matched to a gene: 5. CDR3: CASSPLAGAEQFF. The DNA for the CDR3 is TGTGCCAGTAGTCCTTTAGCGGGAGCTGAGCAGTTCTTC.

The V call is TRBV11-1, the J call TRBJ2-7, with 7 bases aligning to TRBD1. This CDR3 contains 18 residues. The germline V gene has CDR1 SGHAT and CDR2 FQDESV (reference sequence). The V and J ends lost 2 bases and 5 bases, in that order; junction bases with no gene match: 18. In DNA form, the CDR3 reads TGTGCCAGCAGCTTATTTGGAAACAGGGGTGTATATCTGGACGAGCAGTACTTC. As protein: CASSLFGNRGVYLDEQYF.

The chain carries TRBV6-4 and TRBJ1-1, with TRBD1 matching over 9 bases. The V gene end was trimmed by 3 bases and the J gene end by 5 bases; junction bases not matched to a gene: 16. CDR1 and CDR2 from the germline V gene are MRHNA and SNTAGT. The CDR3 has 18 residues. The CDR3 region has the DNA TGTGCCAGCAGTGAAGCTCCCGGGACAGGGTCCCCGGGGACTGAAGCTTTCTTT. It yields the protein CASSEAPGTGSPGTEAFF.

The rearrangement uses TRBV27 and TRBJ2-5; D is ambiguous. The better agreement between TRBJ2-7 and the DNA end casts doubt on the J call. Germline CDR1 is MNHEY and CDR2 is SMNVEV (reference sequence). The CDR3 has 11 amino acids. The CDR3 loop is CASSYSYEQYF. CDR3 bases: TGTGCCAGCAGCTACTCCTACGAGCAGTACTTC.

CDR3 nucleotide sequence: TGTGCCTGGAGTGTCCTCAACCCAGCCGGGACTAGCGGGAGGGCCCAGCCCGCAGATACGCAGTATTTT. Protein sequence: CAWSVLNPAGTSGRAQPADTQYF. This chain connects TRBV30 to TRBJ2-3; TRBD2 aligns across 16 bases. Losses at the gene ends were 0 bases for V and 4 bases for J; bases not matched to a gene: 22. CDR1 and CDR2 (germline): GTSNPN, SVGIG (reference sequence). CDR3 length equals 23 residues.

J is TRBJ2-7 and V is TRBV4-3, with 7 bases lining up with TRBD2. V gave up 0 bases and J gave up 5 bases; unmatched junction bases: 4. CDR1 LGHNA and CDR2 YSLEER come from the germline V gene. This CDR3 region has 14 residues. CDR3 in amino acids: CASSQEGGSHEQYF. In nucleotides, the CDR3 is TGCGCCAGCAGCCAAGAGGGAGGGAGCCACGAGCAGTACTTC.

The chain uses TRBV4-1 and TRBJ2-2; possibly TRBD1 for D (5 bases). The CDR3 consists of 13 residues. Trimming stripped 5 bases from V and 4 bases from J, with 8 bases between. Germline lookup yields CDR1 MGHRA and CDR2 YSYEKL. The CDR3 loop is CASSEGATGELFF. The CDR3 region has the DNA TGCGCCAGCAGCGAAGGGGCCACCGGGGAGCTGTTTTTT.